A selection of T cell receptor beta chains follows, all from one sample in a study of blood T cell repertoires in COVID-19. TCRdb's copy holds only in-frame clones and misses some; the assay was immunoSEQ multiplex PCR. The table records under 200,000 clones, about four fifths of them present only once. Sequencing was performed on peripheral blood. The receptors were gathered from an elderly woman with acute or convalescent COVID-19. Each CDR3 is given with its conserved first and last residue. The D gene is left open where the match is weak. Size is omitted from some rows. Given values are once, few, many or a class for expanded clones.

TRBJ1-2	TRBD1	few	TRBV28	CASSSRYTGGLNYGYTF	TGTGCCAGCAGTTCTAGGTACACAGGGGGCCTAAACTATGGCTACACCTTC
TRBJ2-7	TRBD1	.	TRBV5-6	CASSAQQGKIRIEQYF	TGTGCCAGCAGCGCCCAACAGGGGAAGATACGGATAGAGCAGTACTTC
TRBJ2-5	TRBD1	.	TRBV7-9	CASSSPWGQPETQYF	TGTGCCAGCAGCTCACCTTGGGGACAGCCGGAGACCCAGTACTTC
TRBJ1-1	TRBD1	.	TRBV29-1	CSVVAGQGIMNTEAFF	TGCAGCGTCGTGGCGGGACAGGGCATCATGAACACTGAAGCTTTCTTT
TRBJ2-5	TRBD1	.	TRBV5-4	CASASRGPAETQYF	TGTGCCAGCGCGTCCAGGGGGCCCGCGGAGACCCAGTACTTC
TRBJ1-2	.	.	TRBV27	CASSPTGNYGYTF	TGTGCCAGCAGTCCGACAGGCAACTATGGCTACACCTTC
TRBJ1-2	.	.	TRBV28	CASFQGNYGYTF	TGTGCCAGCTTCCAGGGTAACTATGGCTACACCTTC
TRBJ1-2	.	.	TRBV4-3	CASSQDKGLLDGYTF	TGCGCCAGCAGCCAAGATAAGGGGTTGCTAGATGGCTACACCTTC
TRBJ1-6	.	.	TRBV6-6	CATLNGGAASPLHF	TGTGCCACCCTAAACGGGGGGGCTGCTTCACCCCTCCACTTT
TRBJ1-6	.	.	TRBV9	CASSVEGFGSPLHF	TGTGCCAGCAGCGTGGAGGGTTTCGGTTCACCCCTCCACTTT
TRBJ2-1	.	.	TRBV29-1	CSVEPGSAFDNEQFF	TGCAGCGTTGAACCGGGGTCAGCTTTCGACAATGAGCAGTTCTTC